This TCR beta chain was sequenced in a study of T cell responses to AZD1222 COVID-19 vaccine. Concerning this clone itself: Its antigen is not known.

Whole-study findings and limits: Spike-specific TCR depth and breadth grew after two AZD1222 doses. There were vaccine-associated CD4 TCRs across spike, dominant at 160-218 and 743-854.

V lost 1 base and J 3 bases, leaving 7 bases between the germline ends. There are 14 residues in the CDR3. CDR1 and CDR2 from the germline V gene are MDHEN and SYDVKM. Sequencing was performed with immunoSEQ multiplex PCR; in TCRdb, only in-frame clones are kept and a portion is missing. Among roughly 100,000 clones listed, more than 85% were seen once. The sample was peripheral blood, taken on day 0 of AZD1222 vaccination. This receptor was obtained from an adult in good health. The rearrangement uses TRBV28 and TRBJ2-4; D may be TRBD1 (5 bases). Here the CDR3 DNA reads TGTGCCAGCAGTTTATCAAGGGGCAAAAACATTCAGTACTTC. The encoded protein is CASSLSRGKNIQYF.